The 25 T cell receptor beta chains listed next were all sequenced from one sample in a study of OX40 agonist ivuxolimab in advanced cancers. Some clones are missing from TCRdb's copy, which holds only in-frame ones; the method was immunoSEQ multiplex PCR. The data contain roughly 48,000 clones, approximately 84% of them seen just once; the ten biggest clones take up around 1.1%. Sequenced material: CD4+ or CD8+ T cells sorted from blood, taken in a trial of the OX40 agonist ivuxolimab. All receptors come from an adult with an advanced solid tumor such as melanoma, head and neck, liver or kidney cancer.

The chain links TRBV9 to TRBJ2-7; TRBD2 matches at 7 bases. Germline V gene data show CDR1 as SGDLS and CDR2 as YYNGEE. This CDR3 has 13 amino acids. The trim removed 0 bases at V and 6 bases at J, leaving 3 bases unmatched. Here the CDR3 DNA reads TGTGCCAGCAGCGTAGCTGGGAGGGGCGAGCAGTACTTC. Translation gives CASSVAGRGEQYF.

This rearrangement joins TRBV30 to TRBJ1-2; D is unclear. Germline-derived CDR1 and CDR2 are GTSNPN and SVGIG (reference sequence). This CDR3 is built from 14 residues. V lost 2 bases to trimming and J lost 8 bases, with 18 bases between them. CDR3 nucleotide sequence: TGTGCCTGGAGTCCCGCCCGGTTCTTTCGCGGCTACACCTTC. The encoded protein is CAWSPARFFRGYTF. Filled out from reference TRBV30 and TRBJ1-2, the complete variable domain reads SQTIHQWPATLVQPVGSPLSLECTVEGTSNPNLYWYRQAAGRGLQLLFYSVGIGQISSEVPQNLSASRPQDRQFILSSKKLLLSDSGFYLCAWSPARFFRGYTFGSGTRLTVV.

The CDR3 sequence is CASSYSNRGLTEAFF. The CDR3 region has the DNA TGTGCCAGCAGTTACTCGAACAGGGGGCTGACTGAAGCTTTCTTT. V usage is TRBV6-6 and J usage is TRBJ1-1; 9 bases are shared with TRBD1. This CDR3 is built from 15 residues. The germline gives CDR1 MNHNY, CDR2 SVGAGI (reference sequence). Germline trimming cut 0 bases from V and 5 bases from J; bases unmatched to any gene: 4.

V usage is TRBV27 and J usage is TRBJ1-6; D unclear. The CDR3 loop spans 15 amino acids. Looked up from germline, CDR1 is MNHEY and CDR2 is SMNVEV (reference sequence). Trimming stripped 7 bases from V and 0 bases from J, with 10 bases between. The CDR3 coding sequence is TGTGCCAGCACCTACAGTGGCTCCTATAATTCACCCCTCCACTTT. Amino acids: CASTYSGSYNSPLHF.

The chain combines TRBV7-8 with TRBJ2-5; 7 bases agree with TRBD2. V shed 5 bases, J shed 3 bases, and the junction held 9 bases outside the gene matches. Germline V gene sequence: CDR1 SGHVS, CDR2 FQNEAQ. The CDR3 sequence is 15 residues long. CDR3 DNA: TGTGCCAGCAGCCAAGTTATGGCGGGGGAAGAGACCCAGTACTTC. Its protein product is CASSQVMAGEETQYF. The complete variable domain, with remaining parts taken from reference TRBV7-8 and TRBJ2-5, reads GAGVSQSPRYKVAKRGQDVALRCDPISGHVSLFWYQQALGQGPEFLTYFQNEAQLDKSGLPSDRFFAERPEGSVSTLKIQRTQQEDSAVYLCASSQVMAGEETQYFGPGTRLLVL.

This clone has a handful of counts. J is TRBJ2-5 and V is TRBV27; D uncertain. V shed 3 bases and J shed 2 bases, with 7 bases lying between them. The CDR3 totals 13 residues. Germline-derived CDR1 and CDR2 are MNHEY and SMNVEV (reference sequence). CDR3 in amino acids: CASSLKGQETQYF. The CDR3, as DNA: TGTGCCAGCAGTTTGAAGGGTCAAGAGACCCAGTACTTC.

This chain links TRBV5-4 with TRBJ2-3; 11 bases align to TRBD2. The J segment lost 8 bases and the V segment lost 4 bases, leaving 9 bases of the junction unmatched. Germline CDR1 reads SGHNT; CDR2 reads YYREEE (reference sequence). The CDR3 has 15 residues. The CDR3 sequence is CASSLLAGGRGTQYF. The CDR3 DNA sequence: TGTGCCAGCAGCCTTTTAGCGGGAGGGAGAGGTACGCAGTATTTT.

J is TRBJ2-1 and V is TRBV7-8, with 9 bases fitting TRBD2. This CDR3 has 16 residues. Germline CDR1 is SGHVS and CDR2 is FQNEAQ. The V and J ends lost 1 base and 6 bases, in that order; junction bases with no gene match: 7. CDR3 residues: CASSLVAAGGLNEQFF. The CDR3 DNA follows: TGTGCCAGCAGCTTAGTTGCAGCGGGAGGCCTCAATGAGCAGTTCTTC.

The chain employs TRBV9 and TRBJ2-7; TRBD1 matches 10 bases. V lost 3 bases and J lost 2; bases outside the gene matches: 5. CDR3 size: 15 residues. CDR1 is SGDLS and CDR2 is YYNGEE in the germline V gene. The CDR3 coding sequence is TGTGCCAGCAGCGCACGGGGGACAGGGGCCTACGAGCAGTACTTC. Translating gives CASSARGTGAYEQYF.

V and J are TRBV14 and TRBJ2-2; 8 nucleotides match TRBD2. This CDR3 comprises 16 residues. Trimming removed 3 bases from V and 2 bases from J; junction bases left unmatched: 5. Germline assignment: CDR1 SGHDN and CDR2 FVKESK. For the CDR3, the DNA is TGTGCCAGCAGCCACGTCGGGGGGGCCAACACCGGGGAGCTGTTTTTT. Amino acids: CASSHVGGANTGELFF.

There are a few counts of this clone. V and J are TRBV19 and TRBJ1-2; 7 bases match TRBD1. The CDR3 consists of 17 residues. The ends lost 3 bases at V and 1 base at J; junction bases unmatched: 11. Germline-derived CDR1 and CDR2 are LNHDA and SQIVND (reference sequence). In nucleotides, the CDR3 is TGTGCCAGTAGTATGAGGGGGCCGCGTGTCCTTAACTATGGCTACACCTTC. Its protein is CASSMRGPRVLNYGYTF.

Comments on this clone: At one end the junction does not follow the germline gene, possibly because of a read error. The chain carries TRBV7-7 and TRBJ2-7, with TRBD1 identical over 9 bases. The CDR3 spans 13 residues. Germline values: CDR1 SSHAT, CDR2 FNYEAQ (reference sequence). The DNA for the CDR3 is TGTGCTAGCAGCGCTCAGACAGGGGGCGAGCAGTACTTC. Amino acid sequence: CASSAQTGGEQYF.

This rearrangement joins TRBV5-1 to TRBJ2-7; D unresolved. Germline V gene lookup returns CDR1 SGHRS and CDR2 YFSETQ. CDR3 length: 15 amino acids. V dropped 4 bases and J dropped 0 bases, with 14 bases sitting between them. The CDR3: CASSPWTVPSYEQYF. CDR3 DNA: TGCGCCAGCAGCCCGTGGACCGTTCCCTCCTACGAGCAGTACTTC.

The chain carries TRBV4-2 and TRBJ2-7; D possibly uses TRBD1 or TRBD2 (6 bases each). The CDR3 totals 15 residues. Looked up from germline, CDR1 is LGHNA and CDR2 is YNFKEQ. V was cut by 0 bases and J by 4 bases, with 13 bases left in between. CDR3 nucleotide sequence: TGTGCCAGCAGCCAAGATGCCCAGGGGAGGTACGAGCAGTACTTC. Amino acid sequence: CASSQDAQGRYEQYF.

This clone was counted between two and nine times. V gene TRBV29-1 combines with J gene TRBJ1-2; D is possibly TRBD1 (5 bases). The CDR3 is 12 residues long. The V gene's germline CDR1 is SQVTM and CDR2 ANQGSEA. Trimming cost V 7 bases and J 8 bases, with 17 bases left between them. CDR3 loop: CSAASGMEGYTF. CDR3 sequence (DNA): TGCAGCGCCGCCTCAGGGATGGAAGGCTACACCTTC.

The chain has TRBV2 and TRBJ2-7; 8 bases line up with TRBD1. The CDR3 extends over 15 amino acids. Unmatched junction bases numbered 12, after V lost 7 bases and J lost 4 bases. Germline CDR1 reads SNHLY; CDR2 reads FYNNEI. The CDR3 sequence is CASINPDRAPYEQYF. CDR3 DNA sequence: TGTGCCAGCATTAATCCGGACAGGGCACCGTACGAGCAGTACTTC.

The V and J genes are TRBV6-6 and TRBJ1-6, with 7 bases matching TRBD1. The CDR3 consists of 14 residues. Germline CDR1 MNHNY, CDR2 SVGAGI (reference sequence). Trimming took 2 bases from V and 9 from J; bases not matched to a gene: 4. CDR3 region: CASSYRGQLSPLHF. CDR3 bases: TGTGCCAGCAGTTACAGGGGGCAACTTTCACCCCTCCACTTT.

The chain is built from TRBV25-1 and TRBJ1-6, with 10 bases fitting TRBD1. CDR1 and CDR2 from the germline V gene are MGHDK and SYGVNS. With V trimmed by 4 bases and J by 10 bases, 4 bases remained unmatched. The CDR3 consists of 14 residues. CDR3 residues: CASSGTGGQSPLHF. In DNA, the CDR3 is TGTGCCAGCAGTGGGACAGGGGGTCAGTCACCCCTCCACTTT.

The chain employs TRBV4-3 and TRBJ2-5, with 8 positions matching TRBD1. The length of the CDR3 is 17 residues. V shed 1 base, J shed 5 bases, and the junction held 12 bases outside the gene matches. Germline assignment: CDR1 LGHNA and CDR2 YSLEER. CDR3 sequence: CASSQVSTGAQVETQYF. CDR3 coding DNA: TGCGCCAGCAGCCAAGTCTCGACAGGGGCACAGGTGGAGACCCAGTACTTC.

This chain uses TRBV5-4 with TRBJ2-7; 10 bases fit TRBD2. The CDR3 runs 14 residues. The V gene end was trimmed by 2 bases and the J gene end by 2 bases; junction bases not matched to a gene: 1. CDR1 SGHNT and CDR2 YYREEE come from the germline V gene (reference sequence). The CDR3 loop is CASSLAGGTYEQYF. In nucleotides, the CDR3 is TGTGCCAGCAGCTTAGCGGGAGGGACCTACGAGCAGTACTTC.

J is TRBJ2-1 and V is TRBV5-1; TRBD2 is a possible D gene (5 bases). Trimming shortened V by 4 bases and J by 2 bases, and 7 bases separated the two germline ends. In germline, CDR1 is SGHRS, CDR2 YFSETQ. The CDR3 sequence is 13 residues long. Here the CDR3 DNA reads TGCGCCAGCAGCCCCGGGACCTACAATGAGCAGTTCTTC. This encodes CASSPGTYNEQFF.

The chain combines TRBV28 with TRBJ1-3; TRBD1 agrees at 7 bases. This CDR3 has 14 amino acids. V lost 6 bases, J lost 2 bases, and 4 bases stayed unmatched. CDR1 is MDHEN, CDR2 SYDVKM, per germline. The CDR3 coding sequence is TGTGCCAGCAGCACCGACAGGGCTGGAAACACCATATATTTT. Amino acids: CASSTDRAGNTIYF.

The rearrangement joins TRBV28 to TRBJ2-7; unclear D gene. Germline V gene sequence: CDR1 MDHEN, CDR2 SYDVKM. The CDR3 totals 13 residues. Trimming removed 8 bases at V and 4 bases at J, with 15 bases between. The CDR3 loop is CASVSAGLYEQYF. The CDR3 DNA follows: TGTGCCAGCGTCAGTGCTGGGTTGTACGAGCAGTACTTC.

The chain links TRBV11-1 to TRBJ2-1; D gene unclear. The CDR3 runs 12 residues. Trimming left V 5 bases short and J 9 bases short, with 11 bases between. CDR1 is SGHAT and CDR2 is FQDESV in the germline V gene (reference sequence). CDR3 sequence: CASSHDRGEQFF. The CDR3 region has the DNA TGTGCCAGCAGCCATGATCGCGGTGAGCAGTTCTTC.

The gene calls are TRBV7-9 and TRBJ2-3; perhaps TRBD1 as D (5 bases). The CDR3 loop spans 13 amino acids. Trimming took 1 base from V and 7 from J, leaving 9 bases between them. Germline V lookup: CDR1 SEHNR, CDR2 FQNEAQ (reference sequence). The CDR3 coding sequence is TGTGCCAGCAGCTTAGGTGACAGAAATACGCAGTATTTT. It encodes CASSLGDRNTQYF.